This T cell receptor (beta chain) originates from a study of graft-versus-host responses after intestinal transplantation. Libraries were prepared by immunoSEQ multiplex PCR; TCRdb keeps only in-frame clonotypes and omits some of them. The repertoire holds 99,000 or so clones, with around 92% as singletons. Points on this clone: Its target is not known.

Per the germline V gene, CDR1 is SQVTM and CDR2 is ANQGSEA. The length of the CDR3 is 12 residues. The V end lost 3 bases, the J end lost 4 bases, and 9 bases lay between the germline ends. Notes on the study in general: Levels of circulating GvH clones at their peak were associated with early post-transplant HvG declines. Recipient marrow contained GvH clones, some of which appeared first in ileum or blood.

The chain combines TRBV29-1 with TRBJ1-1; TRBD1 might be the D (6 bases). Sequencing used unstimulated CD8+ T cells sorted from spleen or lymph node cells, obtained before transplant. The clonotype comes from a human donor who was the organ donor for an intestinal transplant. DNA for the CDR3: TGCAGCGTTGAGGTAGGGGGCACTGAAGCTTTCTTT. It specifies CSVEVGGTEAFF.